The 30 T cell receptor beta chains in this list originate from one sample, sequenced in a study of T cells in Graves' hyperthyroidism and ophthalmopathy. RNA transcripts were the template for amplifying TCR beta CDR3 regions. Researchers ran a first-round RT-PCR on the TCR CDR3 using the HTBI primer set. TCRdb analysed the multiplex PCR reads with MiXCR anew, one entry per CDR3 protein. Seen here are nearly 750,000 distinct CDR3 sequences, 30% to 40% observed once, and the top ten hold less than 35%. The specimen sequenced was blood. The receptors shown here come from a woman in her thirties or forties with Graves' hyperthyroidism.

Points on this clonotype: One junction end disagrees with the germline gene, perhaps due to a read error. The rearrangement joins TRBV7-9 to TRBJ2-7; 9 positions agree with TRBD1. This CDR3 is 16 amino acids long. Per the germline V gene, CDR1 is SEHNR and CDR2 is FQNEAQ (reference sequence). The CDR3 DNA sequence: TGTGCCAGCAGCTACCGGGACAGGGTGTTGTCCTACGAGCAGTGCTTC. As protein: CASSYRDRVLSYEQCF.

This clonotype showed up many times. The chain employs TRBV29-1 and TRBJ1-1, with 9 bases that match TRBD1. This CDR3 region has 15 residues. In germline, CDR1 is SQVTM, CDR2 ANQGSEA. With 7 bases clipped from V and 0 bases from J, the junction kept 9 bases outside the gene matches. CDR3 residues: CSAPRTGALNTEAFF. The CDR3 region has the DNA TGCAGCGCTCCCCGGACAGGGGCCCTGAACACTGAAGCTTTCTTT.

This clonotype was detected a few times. The rearrangement joins TRBV3-1 to TRBJ2-7; D not certain. V shed 4 bases and J shed 12 bases, with 16 bases lying between them. The CDR3 totals 12 residues. Germline values: CDR1 LGHDT, CDR2 YNNKEL (reference sequence). CDR3 DNA: TGTGCCAGCAGCCTTAACTTTGGCTGGCTGTACTTC. Protein: CASSLNFGWLYF.

This clonotype has more than one count but fewer than ten. The CDR3 sequence: CALYRGATYGYTF. The DNA for the CDR3 is TGTGCACTTTACCGGGGGGCGACCTATGGCTACACCTTC. The chain carries TRBV6-1 and TRBJ1-2; weak D call: TRBD1 (6 bases). Germline V gene lookup returns CDR1 MNHNS and CDR2 SASEGT. This CDR3 spans 13 amino acids.

This clonotype was picked up a small number of times. The V gene is TRBV30, the J gene TRBJ1-6; 7 nucleotides match TRBD1. V lost 8 bases, J lost 5 bases, and 6 bases stayed unmatched. There are 13 residues in the CDR3. Germline V gene sequence: CDR1 GTSNPN, CDR2 SVGIG (reference sequence). The CDR3: CAVSGTDNSPLHF. CDR3 DNA sequence: TGTGCCGTGTCCGGGACAGATAATTCACCCCTCCACTTT.

The chain links TRBV6-5 to TRBJ1-5; 10 bases agree with TRBD1. CDR1 is MNHEY and CDR2 is SVGAGI in the germline V gene. The CDR3 sequence is 18 residues long. Trimming removed 8 bases from V and 0 bases from J; junction bases left unmatched: 13. The CDR3 protein is CASRKSTGGSYSNQPQHF. CDR3 nucleotide sequence: TGTGCCAGCCGAAAATCGACAGGGGGCTCGTATAGCAATCAGCCCCAGCATTTT.

On this clonotype itself: The DNA is left out, because the CDR3 cannot be placed on it with certainty; the CDR3 is given as TCRdb lists it. The J gene is TRBJ2-2, the V gene TRBV2; the table's D call of TRBD1 was not tested on the DNA. Germline V gene sequence: CDR1 SNHLY, CDR2 FYNNEI. The CDR3 length is 16 residues, termini included. CDR3 sequence reads: CASSDFVRGSPGSCFF.

In this sample, this clonotype turned up a few times. This chain connects TRBV6-5 to TRBJ1-1; TRBD1 matches at 9 bases. Germline CDR1 is MNHEY and CDR2 is SVGAGI. There are 18 residues in the CDR3. V was clipped by 9 bases and J by 1 base; unmatched bases: 18. CDR3: CASTESGTGYLGNTEAFF. CDR3 bases: TGTGCCAGTACAGAGTCCGGGACAGGGTATCTAGGGAACACTGAAGCTTTCTTT.

This clonotype was recorded a few times. The chain employs TRBV7-3 and TRBJ2-3, with D hard to call. The V end lost 3 bases, the J end lost 2 bases, and 6 bases lay between the germline ends. Per germline, CDR1 SGHTA and CDR2 FQGTGA. The CDR3 has 13 amino acids. CDR3 nucleotide sequence: TGTGCCAGCAGCTTCGTACCCACAGATACGCAGTATTTT. It codes for CASSFVPTDTQYF.

The chain carries TRBV24-1 and TRBJ2-7, with 7 positions matching TRBD1. This CDR3 region has 16 residues. Looked up from germline, CDR1 is KGHDR and CDR2 is SFDVKD. Trimming removed 5 bases from V and 1 base from J; junction bases left unmatched: 10. The CDR3 loop reads CATSGGETGASYEQYF. CDR3 coding DNA: TGTGCCACCAGTGGAGGGGAAACAGGGGCATCCTACGAGCAGTACTTC.

CDR3 residues: CAISDQGAENQPQHF. As DNA, the CDR3 is TGTGCCATCAGTGATCAGGGGGCCGAGAATCAGCCCCAGCATTTT. The rearrangement joins TRBV10-3 to TRBJ1-5, with 8 nucleotides matching TRBD1. V dropped 3 bases and J dropped 4; count of bases not matched to a gene: 5. This CDR3 is 15 amino acids long. Germline V gene data show CDR1 as ENHRY and CDR2 as SYGVKD.

The gene calls are TRBV11-2 and TRBJ2-5; 8 positions match TRBD2. V gave up 9 bases and J gave up 1 base; unmatched junction bases: 13. Germline CDR1 SGHAT, CDR2 FQNNGV. This CDR3 contains 16 residues. CDR3 protein: CASSIDSSGGQETQYF. The CDR3 DNA reads TGTGCCAGTAGTATAGATTCCAGCGGGGGCCAAGAGACCCAGTACTTC.

The V call is TRBV20-1, the J call TRBJ2-5, with 8 bases fitting TRBD1. CDR1 is DFQATT and CDR2 is SNEGSKA in the germline V gene (reference sequence). CDR3 size: 16 residues. With V trimmed by 6 bases and J by 5 bases, 17 bases remained unmatched. CDR3 region: CSALLLPQGAGETQYF. The CDR3 bases are TGCAGTGCCCTCCTTCTTCCTCAGGGGGCGGGGGAGACCCAGTACTTC.

The chain joins TRBV9 to TRBJ1-4; possible D gene TRBD1, 6 bases. Germline values: CDR1 SGDLS, CDR2 YYNGEE. CDR3 length: 16 amino acids. V lost 1 base and J lost 4, with 14 bases in between. The CDR3 DNA is TGTGCCAGCAGCGTACTAACGGGGGCGGATAATGAAAAACTGTTTTTT. Amino acids: CASSVLTGADNEKLFF.

Comment on this clonotype: This may stem from a read error, because a much larger clone lies one nucleotide away. The chain combines TRBV10-3 with TRBJ2-7, with D maybe TRBD2 (7 bases). Germline CDR1 is ENHRY and CDR2 is SYGVKD. The CDR3 runs 14 residues. CDR3 in DNA: TGTGCCATCGGTGAGGGGGGACTAACCTACGAGCAGTACTTC. This translates into CAIGEGGLTYEQYF.

This clonotype was observed many times. The chain couples TRBV7-2 to TRBJ1-5; 7 positions agree with TRBD1. Germline CDR1 reads SGHTA; CDR2 reads FQGNSA. The CDR3 loop spans 14 amino acids. V lost 5 bases and J lost 7; bases outside the gene matches: 8. DNA for the CDR3: TGTGCCAGCAGCCCCACACCAGGGGGGCAGCCCCAGCATTTT. Translation gives CASSPTPGGQPQHF.

This clonotype showed up just a few times. This sequence joins TRBV6-5 and TRBJ1-6, with unresolved D. The CDR3 totals 16 residues. V lost 5 bases to trimming and J lost 12 bases, with 23 bases between them. Per germline, CDR1 MNHEY and CDR2 SVGAGI. This CDR3 is CASSEAPRERAIPLHF. DNA of the CDR3: TGTGCCAGCAGTGAAGCGCCCCGGGAGAGGGCCATACCCCTCCACTTT.

In its sample, this clonotype was seen many times. The rearrangement uses TRBV7-3 and TRBJ2-2, with 7 bases matching TRBD2. Looked up from germline, CDR1 is SGHTA and CDR2 is FQGTGA. The CDR3 contains 15 residues. Trimming took 5 bases from V and 2 from J; bases not matched to a gene: 5. Written as DNA, the CDR3 is TGTGCCAGCAGCCCCCGGGACTACAACACCGGGGAGCTGTTTTTT. Amino acid sequence: CASSPRDYNTGELFF.

The chain recombines TRBV10-3 with TRBJ1-1, with D perhaps TRBD1 (5 bases). The ends were cut back, 10 bases at V and 3 bases at J, with 21 bases in the middle. CDR3 size: 15 residues. Germline CDR1 is ENHRY and CDR2 is SYGVKD. CDR3 loop: CASSQAGLGDTEAFF. As DNA, the CDR3 is TGTGCCAGCAGCCAGGCTGGGTTAGGGGACACTGAAGCTTTCTTT.

V and J are TRBV12-3 or TRBV12-4 and TRBJ1-6; D is ambiguous. The length of the CDR3 is 14 residues. The germline V and J ends were trimmed by 7 bases and 8 bases, with 15 bases remaining between them. CDR3 DNA sequence: TGTGCCAGCACCTACTACGGTGGGGATTCACCCCTCCACTTT. It yields the protein CASTYYGGDSPLHF.

This clonotype appeared many times. The chain uses TRBV29-1 and TRBJ1-2; D unclear. There are 11 residues in the CDR3. With 0 bases removed from V and 5 bases from J, the gap between germline ends came to 4 bases. Germline-derived CDR1 and CDR2 are SQVTM and ANQGSEA. CDR3 sequence (DNA): TGCAGCGTTGAAGAGCTGTATGGCTACACCTTC. Its protein is CSVEELYGYTF. The full variable domain, rest sourced from reference TRBV29-1 and TRBJ1-2, is SAVISQKPSRDICQRGTSLTIQCQVDSQVTMMFWYRQQPGQSLTLIATANQGSEATYESGFVIDKFPISRPNLTFSTLTVSNMSPEDSSIYLCSVEELYGYTFGSGTRLTVV.

The chain joins TRBV28 to TRBJ2-5; D may be TRBD2 (6 bases). The CDR3 has 15 residues. The germline V gene encodes CDR1 MDHEN and CDR2 SYDVKM. V was shortened by 4 bases and J by 2 bases, with 14 bases between the two germline ends. CDR3 nucleotide sequence: TGTGCCAGCAGTTCTCTCGGGGGTCCTCAAGAGACCCAGTACTTC. Its protein is CASSSLGGPQETQYF.

This clonotype was recorded at least ten times. This sequence joins TRBV5-4 and TRBJ1-2; the D is unclear. V shed 7 bases and J shed 8 bases, with 18 bases lying between them. The CDR3 extends over 13 amino acids. Germline values: CDR1 SGHNT, CDR2 YYREEE (reference sequence). The CDR3 sequence is CASGSSRALGYTF. The CDR3 coding sequence is TGTGCCAGCGGGTCCAGTAGGGCTTTGGGCTACACCTTC.

With regard to this clonotype: This could be a read error, since a much larger clone is one nucleotide away. The rearrangement joins TRBV7-2 to TRBJ1-4; TRBD1 agrees at 7 bases. After removal of 4 bases from V and 12 bases from J, the junction contained 11 bases not matched to a gene. This CDR3 contains 14 residues. Per the germline V gene, CDR1 is SGHTA and CDR2 is FQGNSA. CDR3 sequence (DNA): TGTGCCAGCAGCTCTAGACAGGGTCAAGAAGAACTGTTTTTT. Its protein product is CASSSRQGQEELFF.

This clonotype was found many times. The CDR3 reads CASSAWSEAFF. The CDR3 DNA follows: TGTGCCAGCAGTGCATGGAGTGAAGCTTTCTTT. This chain connects TRBV25-1 to TRBJ1-1; D not certain. The CDR3 sequence is 11 residues long. V dropped 4 bases and J dropped 7 bases, with 7 bases sitting between them. Per germline, CDR1 MGHDK and CDR2 SYGVNS.

The sample holds a few counts of this clonotype. This chain joins TRBV4-2 and TRBJ1-4, with TRBD1 matching 7 bases. CDR1 is LGHNA and CDR2 is YNFKEQ in the germline V gene. Losses at the gene ends were 2 bases for V and 5 bases for J; bases not matched to a gene: 8. CDR3 length: 16 residues. The CDR3 bases are TGTGCCAGCAGCCAAACACCGGGACAGATAAATGAAAAACTGTTTTTT. Amino acid sequence: CASSQTPGQINEKLFF.

The chain has TRBV2 and TRBJ1-2; 10 positions agree with TRBD1. The V gene's germline CDR1 is SNHLY and CDR2 FYNNEI. V was pared by 6 bases and J by 1 base, with 8 bases of the junction left unmatched. The CDR3 has 16 amino acids. The CDR3 loop is CASSRLTGGSNYGYTF. The CDR3 region has the DNA TGTGCCAGCAGCCGACTGACAGGGGGCAGTAACTATGGCTACACCTTC.

This clonotype was recorded many times. The chain employs TRBV7-9 and TRBJ1-1, with no clear D. Per germline, CDR1 SEHNR and CDR2 FQNEAQ (reference sequence). V lost 6 bases and J 7 bases, leaving 18 bases between the germline ends. This CDR3 is built from 14 residues. CDR3 sequence (DNA): TGTGCCAGCAGACGGTCATTCCGAGACGGTGAAGCTTTCTTT. This sequence encodes CASRRSFRDGEAFF.

This clonotype was counted ten times or more. This chain links TRBV29-1 with TRBJ2-5, with 8 bases aligning to TRBD2. Germline CDR1 SQVTM, CDR2 ANQGSEA. J lost 4 bases, V lost 7 bases, and 8 bases had no gene match. CDR3 length equals 13 residues. This CDR3 reads CSAHRGGRETQYF. The CDR3, as DNA: TGCAGCGCTCACCGGGGGGGGCGAGAGACCCAGTACTTC.

The V gene is TRBV5-1, the J gene TRBJ1-2; 7 bases agree with TRBD1. Unmatched junction bases numbered 8, after V lost 4 bases and J lost 5 bases. The CDR3 is 14 residues long. Germline V gene sequence: CDR1 SGHRS, CDR2 YFSETQ. The DNA of the CDR3 is TGCGCCAGCAGCGCAAGAGGGACAGCTTATGGCTACACCTTC. Amino acids: CASSARGTAYGYTF.